These 10 T cell receptor beta chains came from one sample sequenced in a study of monozygotic twins with inflammatory bowel disease. TCRdb reprocessed the 5' RACE reads; each CDR3 protein has one entry and no DNA is given. Its clone listing holds over 100,000 distinct CDR3 sequences. Sequencing used blood. Receptors originate from a human donor with ulcerative colitis or Crohn's disease, or a healthy co-twin of an affected twin (not recorded which).

This chain connects TRBV20-1 to TRBJ2-1. CDR1 is DFQATT and CDR2 is SNEGSKA in the germline V gene (reference sequence). CDR3 length: 13 amino acids. This chain's CDR3 is CSAERISYNEQFF.

CDR3 sequence: CASSQVRTAGATNEKLFF. This sequence joins TRBV3-1 and TRBJ1-4. Germline CDR1 LGHDT, CDR2 YNNKEL (reference sequence). CDR3 size: 18 residues.

The chain combines TRBV14 with TRBJ1-3; TCRdb's D call of TRBD1 is untestable without DNA. Per germline, CDR1 SGHDN and CDR2 FVKESK. The CDR3 sequence is 15 residues long. Here the CDR3 reads CASSDGTGNGDTIYF.

The CDR3 loop reads CASSFRPAEPQYF. The chain couples TRBV5-1 to TRBJ2-5; there is no DNA to check the TCRdb D call of TRBD1. This CDR3 is built from 13 residues. CDR1 and CDR2 from the germline V gene are SGHRS and YFSETQ.

The chain has TRBV7-3 and TRBJ2-1; TCRdb designates TRBD1, a call that cannot be tested without DNA. Germline loops: CDR1 SGHTA, CDR2 FQGTGA. The CDR3 extends over 15 amino acids. The CDR3 loop is CASSRRASPDNEQFF.

V usage is TRBV24-1 and J usage is TRBJ1-1; checking the TCRdb D call of TRBD1 is not possible without DNA. The CDR3 runs 13 residues. CDR1 is KGHDR, CDR2 SFDVKD, per germline. The CDR3 sequence: CATSGGQGTEAFF.

The gene calls are TRBV27 and TRBJ1-5; no DNA is available, so the TRBD1 call from TCRdb remains unchecked. The germline gives CDR1 MNHEY, CDR2 SMNVEV (reference sequence). The CDR3 is made up of 18 amino acids. This CDR3 is CASGPRTVGGSSNQPQHF.

The chain recombines TRBV5-1 with TRBJ2-5; TCRdb reports TRBD1, a call that lacks DNA to check it against. The CDR3 has 16 amino acids. The germline CDR1 and CDR2 sequences are SGHRS and YFSETQ. The CDR3 loop is CASTAGQGLFGETQYF. Using reference TRBV5-1 and TRBJ2-5 for the parts outside the CDR3, the full variable domain is KAGVTQTPRYLIKTRGQQVTLSCSPISGHRSVSWYQQTPGQGLQFLFEYFSETQRNKGNFPGRFSGRQFSNSRSEMNVSTLELGDSALYLCASTAGQGLFGETQYFGPGTRLLVL.

The V and J genes are TRBV7-7 and TRBJ2-5; without DNA, the TCRdb call of TRBD2 cannot be checked. The CDR3 is made up of 12 amino acids. Germline CDR1 and CDR2: SSHAT and FNYEAQ (reference sequence). The CDR3 loop reads CASSLDPGPIYF.

This sequence joins TRBV27 and TRBJ2-1; checking the TCRdb D call of TRBD2 is not possible without DNA. Germline loops: CDR1 MNHEY, CDR2 SMNVEV (reference sequence). The CDR3 is 15 amino acids. This CDR3 reads CASKAGGSSYNEQFF.